Listed here is a single T cell receptor beta chain. V was clipped by 4 bases and J by 0 bases; unmatched bases: 12. Germline V gives CDR1 MDHEN, CDR2 SYDVKM. This CDR3 is 18 amino acids long. This sample was included in a study of T cell changes during pregnancy in multiple sclerosis. Assay used: immunoSEQ multiplex PCR; TCRdb lists only in-frame clones, some missing. This table holds fewer than 75,000 clones, approximately 90% found once. The sample here was peripheral blood, taken in the second trimester of pregnancy. This clonotype was sampled from a female donor with multiple sclerosis, enrolled in a pregnancy study. The rearrangement joins TRBV28 to TRBJ1-2; the match to TRBD1 covers 9 bases. CDR3 coding DNA: TGTGCCAGCAGTTGGCCGGGACAGGGAAAAGACACTAACTATGGCTACACCTTC. It is translated as CASSWPGQGKDTNYGYTF.